Listed below are T cell receptor beta chains from one sample, sequenced in a study of T-cell reconstitution after alpha-beta-depleted transplantation in children. One entry per CDR3 protein, called by TCRdb with MiXCR from the PCR reads. The sample has approximately 500,000 distinct CDR3 sequences, roughly 10% seen once. The source material was PBMCs, sampled before TCRalphabeta/CD19-depleted stem cell transplant. These receptors originate from a child between 2 and 9 years old with inherited bone marrow failure, due to receive a stem cell transplant. CDR3s include the opening cysteine and the closing phenylalanine or tryptophan. The D gene is left open where the match is weak. The listing skips clone size in some rows; elsewhere it reads once, few, many or a size class.

-,TRBD2,TRBV20-1,TRBJ2-3,CSARDQREASDTQYF,TGCAGTGCTAGAGATCAGCGGGAGGCATCAGATACGCAGTATTTT
many,TRBD2,TRBV6-1,TRBJ2-7,CASSQGGPEYEQYF,TGTGCCAGCAGTCAGGGAGGGCCGGAATACGAGCAGTACTTC
many,-,TRBV20-1,TRBJ2-1,CSAKVAANEQFF,TGCAGTGCTAAGGTAGCGGCCAATGAGCAGTTCTTC
few,-,TRBV4-1,TRBJ2-5,CASSQDQTHLANQETQYF,TGCGCCAGCAGCCAAGATCAGACACACCTAGCGAACCAAGAGACCCAGTACTTC
few,-,TRBV7-2,TRBJ2-7,CASIPGGGVTYEQYF,TGTGCCAGCATCCCCGGGGGCGGAGTCACCTACGAGCAGTACTTC
-,TRBD2,TRBV2,TRBJ2-5,CASRRLAGAQETQYF,TGTGCCAGCAGGAGACTAGCGGGGGCACAAGAGACCCAGTACTTC
few,-,TRBV28,TRBJ1-6,CASRTMTYNSPLHF,TGTGCCAGCAGAACCATGACCTATAATTCACCCCTCCACTTT
many,TRBD2,TRBV4-3,TRBJ2-3,CASSQDSVAGGPADTQYF,TGCGCCAGCAGCCAAGATTCCGTAGCGGGAGGGCCAGCGGATACGCAGTATTTT
many,TRBD2,TRBV12-3/TRBV12-4,TRBJ2-1,CASSPTSGSSYNEQFF,TGTGCCAGCAGTCCCACTAGCGGGAGCTCCTACAATGAGCAGTTCTTC
few,TRBD2,TRBV13,TRBJ2-3,CASSPRVLAGSTPPSSSTDTQYF,TGTGCCAGCAGCCCCCGGGTGCTAGCGGGATCCACACCACCTTCATCTAGCACAGATACGCAGTATTTT
many,-,TRBV10-3,TRBJ2-7,CAISLIDSNEQYF,TGTGCCATCAGCCTAATAGACAGTAACGAGCAGTACTTC
-,-,TRBV3-1,TRBJ1-2,CATSQDTAPRGYTF,TGTGCCACCAGCCAAGATACAGCTCCCCGCGGCTACACCTTC
-,TRBD2,TRBV4-3,TRBJ2-7,CASSQDLGSSGPADQYF,TGCGCCAGCAGCCAAGATCTTGGGTCTAGCGGGCCCGCCGACCAGTACTTC
many,-,TRBV11-2,TRBJ2-7,CASSLEVSRSYEQYF,TGTGCCAGCAGCTTAGAGGTTAGCAGATCCTACGAGCAGTACTTC
few,-,TRBV21-1,TRBJ2-2,CATAGGPGELFF,TGTGCCACCGCCGGGGGCCCCGGGGAGCTGTTTTTT
many,TRBD2,TRBV2,TRBJ2-2,CASTGLAGGSGELFF,TGTGCCAGCACTGGACTAGCGGGAGGTTCCGGGGAGCTGTTTTTT
many,-,TRBV20-1,TRBJ1-2,CSARRRALNYGYTF,TGCAGTGCTAGACGCAGGGCCCTTAACTATGGCTACACCTTC
many,-,TRBV20-1,TRBJ2-3,CSASGRGGSTDTQYF,TGCAGTGCTAGCGGACGCGGGGGCAGCACAGATACGCAGTATTTT
many,-,TRBV29-1,TRBJ2-2,CSPRERRDTGELFF,TGCAGCCCGAGAGAGCGGAGGGACACCGGGGAGCTGTTTTTT
-,-,TRBV4-2,TRBJ1-2,CAISPGTGRHNYGYTF,TGTGCCATCAGCCCCGGGACGGGCCGGCATAACTATGGCTACACCTTC
many,TRBD2,TRBV3-1,TRBJ2-1,CASSQVSGTYNEQFF,TGTGCCAGCAGCCAAGTTAGCGGGACTTACAATGAGCAGTTCTTC
many,-,TRBV12-3/TRBV12-4,TRBJ1-5,CASSYLTGLDQPQHF,TGTGCCAGCAGCTATCTGACAGGCCTCGATCAGCCCCAGCATTTT
-,-,TRBV20-1,TRBJ2-3,CSAIPGEEGTDTQYF,TGCAGTGCAATCCCAGGGGAGGAGGGCACAGATACGCAGTATTTT
-,-,TRBV30,TRBJ2-1,CAWSHSPSDEQFF,TGTGCCTGGAGCCACAGCCCTAGCGATGAGCAGTTCTTC
-,-,TRBV6-2/TRBV6-3,TRBJ2-6,CASSYASGANVLTF,TGTGCCAGCAGTTACGCCTCTGGGGCCAACGTCCTGACTTTC
few,-,TRBV7-9,TRBJ2-2,CASGAPLGRNTGELFF,TGTGCCAGCGGAGCCCCCTTGGGACGGAACACCGGGGAGCTGTTTTTT
many,-,TRBV10-2,TRBJ2-7,CASSESNFRFSYEQYF,TGCGCCAGCAGTGAGTCCAACTTCCGATTCTCCTACGAGCAGTACTTC
many,-,TRBV28,TRBJ2-1,CASSFGGTHNEQFF,TGTGCCAGCAGTTTCGGCGGGACCCACAATGAGCAGTTCTTC
many,-,TRBV23-1,TRBJ2-1,CASCPPRSRYSYNEQFF,TGCGCCAGCTGTCCTCCTCGGTCGCGCTACTCCTACAATGAGCAGTTCTTC
few,-,TRBV5-1,TRBJ2-7,CASSLGNGMGSYEQYF,TGCGCCAGCAGCTTGGGCAACGGGATGGGTTCCTACGAGCAGTACTTC
many,-,TRBV9,TRBJ2-1,CASSVGGDEQFF,TGTGCCAGCAGCGTAGGGGGGGATGAGCAGTTCTTC
many,TRBD1,TRBV28,TRBJ2-7,CASHGWDSTYEQYF,TGTGCCAGCCATGGTTGGGACAGTACCTACGAGCAGTACTTC
many,-,TRBV6-2/TRBV6-3,TRBJ2-7,CASSYRPGRNEQYF,TGTGCCAGCAGTTACCGGCCAGGGAGGAACGAGCAGTACTTC
many,-,TRBV7-2,TRBJ1-1,CASSLSGATEAFF,TGTGCCAGCAGCTTAAGCGGGGCCACTGAAGCTTTCTTT
many,-,TRBV4-3,TRBJ2-6,CASSHPGWAGANVLTF,TGCGCCAGCAGCCATCCTGGGTGGGCTGGGGCCAACGTCCTGACTTTC
many,TRBD2,TRBV7-8,TRBJ2-5,CASSSPLAGGPLETQYF,TGTGCCAGCAGCTCCCCCCTAGCGGGAGGGCCTTTAGAGACCCAGTACTTC
many,-,TRBV6-2/TRBV6-3,TRBJ2-7,CASSYSGHSYEQYF,TGTGCCAGCAGTTACTCGGGACACTCCTACGAGCAGTACTTC
many,-,TRBV29-1,TRBJ2-2,CSVAERDRRNTGELFF,TGCAGCGTGGCCGAGCGGGACAGGCGGAACACCGGGGAGCTGTTTTTT
many,-,TRBV6-5,TRBJ1-1,CASSYSPTVNTEAFF,TGTGCCAGCAGTTACTCCCCGACAGTGAACACTGAAGCTTTCTTT
many,-,TRBV21-1,TRBJ2-5,CASSIHNQETQYF,TGTGCCAGCAGCATCCACAACCAAGAGACCCAGTACTTC
many,TRBD1,TRBV29-1,TRBJ2-7,CSADPGTGGVEQYF,TGCAGCGCAGATCCCGGGACAGGGGGCGTCGAGCAGTACTTC
-,TRBD1,TRBV18,TRBJ1-2,CASSSGTGFSLLGYTF,TGTGCCAGCTCAAGCGGGACAGGGTTCTCGTTGTTGGGCTACACCTTC
-,-,TRBV4-3,TRBJ2-1,CASSQDLLAAEQFF,TGCGCCAGCAGCCAAGATCTATTAGCGGCCGAGCAGTTCTTC
few,TRBD2,TRBV13,TRBJ2-1,CASSFGLAGGGNEQFF,TGTGCCAGCAGCTTCGGACTAGCGGGAGGGGGCAATGAGCAGTTCTTC
many,-,TRBV3-1,TRBJ2-3,CASSPFDREQSTDTQYF,TGTGCCAGCAGCCCATTCGACAGAGAGCAAAGCACAGATACGCAGTATTTT
many,TRBD2,TRBV7-9,TRBJ2-3,CASAPGGRGDTQYF,TGTGCCAGTGCACCGGGAGGGCGGGGAGATACGCAGTATTTT
few,-,TRBV29-1,TRBJ2-3,CSVEDGSDTQYF,TGCAGCGTTGAAGATGGGTCAGATACGCAGTATTTT
many,-,TRBV24-1,TRBJ2-2,CATSGWGYENTGELFF,TGTGCCACCAGTGGTTGGGGTTATGAGAACACCGGGGAGCTGTTTTTT
-,-,TRBV4-3,TRBJ2-1,CASSQDRGGNNEQFF,TGCGCCAGCAGCCAAGATCGGGGTGGGAACAATGAGCAGTTCTTC
many,-,TRBV30,TRBJ1-1,CAWSVLGNTEAFF,TGTGCCTGGAGTGTACTCGGGAACACTGAAGCTTTCTTT
many,TRBD2,TRBV20-1,TRBJ2-7,CSARAGSGSLYEQYF,TGCAGTGCTAGGGCCGGTAGCGGGAGTTTGTACGAGCAGTACTTC
many,-,TRBV5-1,TRBJ2-1,CASSFGGSHNEQFF,TGCGCCAGCAGCTTTGGTGGTTCCCACAATGAGCAGTTCTTC
few,-,TRBV20-1,TRBJ2-7,CSAPDSGYSYEQYF,TGCAGTGCTCCTGATAGCGGATACTCCTACGAGCAGTACTTC